This TCR beta chain comes out of a study of T cells in Graves' hyperthyroidism and ophthalmopathy. The study's findings and limits: Ophthalmopathy and stable hyperthyroidism were told apart by a 13 V-J model.

This clonotype was found many times. The antigen remains unidentified. The V gene's germline CDR1 is MDHEN and CDR2 SYDVKM. V lost 5 bases and J lost 4, with 15 bases in between. The CDR3 consists of 15 residues. Stable disease denoted Graves' hyperthyroidism without ophthalmopathy progression within 18 months. Clinical symptoms, serum thyroxine and TRAb, thyroid ultrasound and orbital computed tomography together formed the diagnostic basis. Isolation of PBMCs was performed on 8.5 to 10 ml fresh peripheral blood. Researchers amplified the TCR beta CDR3 regions from RNA transcripts. The TCR CDR3 first-round RT-PCR relied on the HTBI primer set. TCRdb called the multiplex PCR reads again in MiXCR, with one record for every CDR3 protein. Of roughly 170,000 distinct CDR3 sequences listed, about 15% are singletons.

The sequencing sample was made of blood. The sequence was collected from a woman aged 45 to 65 with Graves' hyperthyroidism. The chain is built from TRBV28 and TRBJ1-5; possibly TRBD1 for D (6 bases). CDR3 protein: CASSKTGNLNQPQHF. The CDR3 DNA sequence: TGTGCCAGCAGTAAAACAGGGAACTTAAATCAGCCCCAGCATTTT.